This T cell receptor beta chain was found in a study of CD8+ T cells in alopecia areata. As to treatment: oral pan-JAK inhibitor, 5-10 mg twice daily. Points on this clone: Additional DNA sequences in this sample encode the identical CDR3.

Reverse transcription of extracted RNA yielded cDNA, which provided the sequencing template. Only in-frame clones appear in the TCRdb table, and some are missing; sequencing was by immunoSEQ multiplex PCR. The sample has some 190,000 clones; 66% are singletons. The V and J ends lost 1 base and 3 bases respectively, with 6 bases between them. CDR3 length: 14 residues. Germline V CDR1 and CDR2: LGHNA, YSLEER. The source was CD4+ T cells sorted from blood, collected around week 44, from a patient treated with tofacitinib. The chain joins TRBV4-3 to TRBJ2-2, with unresolved D. This TCR was sampled from a human donor with alopecia areata. CDR3 sequence: CASSQGRHTGELFF. The CDR3 DNA follows: TGCGCCAGCAGCCAAGGGCGACACACCGGGGAGCTGTTTTTT.